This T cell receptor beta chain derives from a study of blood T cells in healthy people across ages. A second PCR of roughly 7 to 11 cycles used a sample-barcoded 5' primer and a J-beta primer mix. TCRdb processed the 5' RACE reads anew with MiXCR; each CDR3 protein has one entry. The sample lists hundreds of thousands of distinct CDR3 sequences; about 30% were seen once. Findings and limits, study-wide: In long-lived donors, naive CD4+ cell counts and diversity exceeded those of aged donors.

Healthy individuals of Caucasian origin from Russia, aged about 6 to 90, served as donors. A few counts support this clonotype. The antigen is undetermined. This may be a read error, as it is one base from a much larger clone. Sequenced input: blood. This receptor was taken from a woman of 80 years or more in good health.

In DNA, the CDR3 is TGCAGCGTTGGACCTACAGGGGGCAATGAGCAGTACTTC. It yields the protein CSVGPTGGNEQYF. The rearrangement links TRBV29-1 to TRBJ2-5, with TRBD1 identical over 9 bases. CDR1 and CDR2 from the germline V gene are SQVTM and ANQGSEA. V was clipped by 4 bases and J by 11 bases; unmatched bases: 11. The CDR3 consists of 13 residues.